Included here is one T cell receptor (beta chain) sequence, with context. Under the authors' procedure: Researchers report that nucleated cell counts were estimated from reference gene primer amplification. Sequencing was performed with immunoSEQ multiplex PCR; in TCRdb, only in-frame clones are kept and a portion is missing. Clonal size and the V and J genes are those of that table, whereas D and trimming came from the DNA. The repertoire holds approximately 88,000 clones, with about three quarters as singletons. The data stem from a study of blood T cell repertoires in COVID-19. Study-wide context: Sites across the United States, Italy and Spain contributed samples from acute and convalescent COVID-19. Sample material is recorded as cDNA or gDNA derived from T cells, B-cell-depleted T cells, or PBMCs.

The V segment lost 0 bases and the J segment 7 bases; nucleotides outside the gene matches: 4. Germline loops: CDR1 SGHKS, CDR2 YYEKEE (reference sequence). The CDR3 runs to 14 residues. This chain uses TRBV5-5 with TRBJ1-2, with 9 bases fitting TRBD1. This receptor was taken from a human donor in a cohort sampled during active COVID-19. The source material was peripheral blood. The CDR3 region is CASSLDGQGIGYTF. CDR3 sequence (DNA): TGTGCCAGCAGCTTGGATGGACAGGGGATTGGCTACACCTTC. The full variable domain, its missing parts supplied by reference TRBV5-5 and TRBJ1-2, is DAGVTQSPTHLIKTRGQQVTLRCSPISGHKSVSWYQQVLGQGPQFIFQYYEKEERGRGNFPDRFSARQFPNYSSELNVNALLLGDSALYLCASSLDGQGIGYTFGSGTRLTVV.